This TCR beta chain came from a study of blood T cell repertoires in COVID-19. Overall study context: T cells, B-cell-depleted T cells, or PBMCs supplied cDNA or gDNA.

Those who participated ranged in age from roughly 18 to 95 years and resided in about two dozen US areas. From germline, CDR1 is SGHRS and CDR2 YFSETQ. The CDR3 contains 16 residues. After removal of 0 bases from V and 9 bases from J, the junction contained 10 bases not matched to a gene. The data were produced by immunoSEQ multiplex PCR, yet TCRdb's version contains in-frame clones alone and is incomplete. The sample yields 130,000 or so clones, approximately 84% seen once. The sequencing sample was made of PBMCs or T cells enriched from blood (not recorded which). This rearrangement joins TRBV5-1 to TRBJ2-3; 10 nucleotides align to TRBD1. The receptor comes from a woman aged 45-65 years with acute COVID-19. The CDR3 region is CASSLVGTGDFLTQYF. CDR3 nucleotides: TGCGCCAGCAGCTTGGTGGGGACAGGGGATTTTTTGACGCAGTATTTT.